Listed below are T cell receptor beta chains from one sample, sequenced in a study of cytomegalovirus exposure and HLA in healthy donors. Using immunoSEQ multiplex PCR, the repertoire was profiled, and TCRdb retains in-frame clones only, with some absent. The sample records under 200,000 clones, around 85% being singletons. Specimen: PBMCs. These receptor sequences come from a man younger than 30 in good health and CMV-seropositive. The CDR3 runs from the conserved cysteine through the conserved F or W. D genes are given only for firm matches. A row's size may be missing; if present it is once, few, many or a size class.

>NA|TRBD1|TRBV7-9|TRBJ2-2
CASSTRDRGGSGELFF
TGTGCCAGCAGCACCCGGGACAGGGGTGGCTCCGGGGAGCTGTTTTTT
>once|TRBD1|TRBV2|TRBJ1-1
CASRTGHTEAFF
TGTGCCAGCAGGACAGGGCACACTGAAGCTTTCTTT
>NA|NA|TRBV6-5|TRBJ1-6
CASRVQWAPFALHF
TGTGCCAGTCGTGTGCAATGGGCCCCCTTTGCCCTCCACTTT
>NA|NA|TRBV18|TRBJ2-1
CASSPPYSSSYNEQFF
TGTGCCAGCTCACCTCCATACTCTAGCTCCTACAATGAGCAGTTCTTC
>few|NA|TRBV11-3|TRBJ2-1
CASSLVPGSYNEQFF
TGTGCCAGCAGCTTAGTCCCAGGGTCCTACAATGAGCAGTTCTTC
>NA|TRBD2|TRBV6-1|TRBJ2-1
CATMSGGAGGEQFF
TGTGCCACGATGAGCGGGGGGGCCGGGGGTGAGCAGTTCTTC
>once|NA|TRBV19|TRBJ1-2
CASSPESSGGYTF
TGTGCCAGTAGCCCAGAATCATCGGGTGGCTACACCTTC
>NA|TRBD2|TRBV6-6|TRBJ2-1
CASSYRGDSYNEQFF
TGTGCCAGCAGTTACCGGGGGGACTCCTACAATGAGCAGTTCTTC
>once|NA|TRBV21-1|TRBJ2-4
CASSKEMDTKNIQYF
TGTGCCAGCAGCAAAGAAATGGACACTAAAAACATTCAGTACTTC
>NA|NA|TRBV28|TRBJ1-2
CASSLGQGRHYGYTF
TGTGCCAGCAGTTTAGGGCAAGGCCGACACTATGGCTACACCTTC
>once|NA|TRBV19|TRBJ1-1
CASNLGPQGNTEAFF
TGTGCCAGTAATCTGGGCCCTCAGGGGAACACTGAAGCTTTCTTT
>NA|TRBD1|TRBV18|TRBJ1-3
CASSRDSSNTIYF
TGTGCCAGCTCAAGGGACAGTTCAAACACCATATATTTT
>NA|NA|TRBV27|TRBJ1-1
CASSSHKNTEAFF
TGTGCCAGCAGTTCACATAAGAACACTGAAGCTTTCTTT
>NA|NA|TRBV10-3|TRBJ2-1
CAILRGGNEQFF
TGTGCCATCCTGAGGGGGGGAAATGAGCAGTTCTTC
>NA|NA|TRBV5-5|TRBJ2-5
CASSFIIETQYF
TGTGCCAGCAGCTTTATTATCGAGACCCAGTACTTC
>NA|NA|TRBV5-4|TRBJ2-3
CASSWARGNTDTQYF
TGTGCCAGCAGCTGGGCCAGAGGGAACACAGATACGCAGTATTTT
>once|NA|TRBV19|TRBJ2-7
CASSKDTYEQYF
TGTGCCAGTAGCAAGGACACTTACGAGCAGTACTTC
>NA|TRBD1|TRBV4-1|TRBJ2-3
CASSQDPGQGALRTQYF
TGCGCCAGCAGCCAAGACCCGGGACAGGGGGCTCTAAGGACGCAGTATTTT
>NA|TRBD1|TRBV6-5|TRBJ2-5
CASSSTGGEQETQYF
TGTGCCAGCAGCTCAACAGGGGGTGAGCAAGAGACCCAGTACTTC
>few|NA|TRBV7-9|TRBJ1-2
CASSLGGQGNYGYTF
TGTGCCAGCAGCTTAGGGGGTCAGGGCAACTATGGCTACACCTTC
>NA|NA|TRBV5-1|TRBJ2-2
CASSLGAPGKGGELFF
TGCGCCAGCAGCTTGGGTGCCCCAGGGAAGGGCGGGGAGCTGTTTTTT
>NA|TRBD2|TRBV6-5|TRBJ2-3
CASSEGRGADTQYF
TGTGCCAGCAGTGAAGGACGGGGGGCAGATACGCAGTATTTT
>NA|TRBD2|TRBV6-5|TRBJ2-3
CASSASGGATDTQYF
TGTGCCAGCAGTGCCAGCGGGGGGGCCACAGATACGCAGTATTTT
>NA|TRBD1|TRBV9|TRBJ1-2
CASSTGGQDRFKGYGYTF
TGTGCCAGCAGCACCGGAGGACAGGACAGGTTCAAGGGCTATGGCTACACCTTC
>few|TRBD1|TRBV4-1|TRBJ1-1
CASSHTFRGMNTEAFF
TGCGCCAGCAGCCATACATTCAGGGGGATGAACACTGAAGCTTTCTTT
>NA|TRBD1|TRBV7-8|TRBJ1-4
CASSVGQGAREKLFF
TGTGCCAGCAGCGTGGGACAGGGGGCGCGGGAAAAACTGTTTTTT
>NA|NA|TRBV7-8|TRBJ1-2
CASSSDTYGYTF
TGTGCCAGCAGCTCGGACACCTATGGCTACACCTTC
>once|TRBD1|TRBV6-5|TRBJ2-7
CASGLGQSSYEQYF
TGTGCCAGCGGGCTGGGACAGAGCTCCTACGAGCAGTACTTC
>NA|TRBD1|TRBV11-3|TRBJ1-2
CASSLTGGYGYTF
TGTGCCAGCAGCTTGACAGGGGGTTATGGCTACACCTTC